One and the same sample provided the 19 T cell receptor beta chains below, sequenced in a study of blood T cell repertoires in COVID-19. Clones were read by immunoSEQ multiplex PCR, and TCRdb kept only the in-frame ones, dropping some. The sample holds 150,000 to 180,000 clones, approximately 80% seen once. Sequenced input: peripheral blood. These receptors all come from a man aged 55-75 years with acute or convalescent COVID-19.

V and J are TRBV28 and TRBJ2-7; weak D call: TRBD1 (6 bases). The CDR3 extends over 12 amino acids. Per germline, CDR1 MDHEN and CDR2 SYDVKM. Trimming removed 6 bases from V and 3 bases from J, with 9 bases in between. CDR3 protein: CASRQQGYEQYF. CDR3 bases: TGTGCCAGCAGGCAACAGGGCTACGAGCAGTACTTC.

The rearrangement links TRBV6-5 to TRBJ1-5; 8 bases align to TRBD1. The CDR3 is 15 residues long. Trimming cost V 6 bases and J 0 bases; bases outside gene matches: 4. Looked up from germline, CDR1 is MNHEY and CDR2 is SVGAGI. The CDR3 loop is CASRQTGVSNQPQHF. The DNA for the CDR3 is TGTGCCAGCAGACAGACAGGGGTTAGCAATCAGCCCCAGCATTTT.

The CDR3 spells CASSPGQGVGYTF. The CDR3 coding sequence is TGTGCCAGCAGCCCCGGACAGGGGGTTGGCTACACCTTC. The chain recombines TRBV7-6 with TRBJ1-2; 10 bases map to TRBD1. With 5 bases clipped from V and 7 bases from J, the junction kept 4 bases outside the gene matches. The germline gives CDR1 SGHVS, CDR2 FNYEAQ. This CDR3 has 13 amino acids.

The chain employs TRBV3-1 (or the pseudogene TRBV3-2) and TRBJ2-2; TRBD1 matches 7 bases. In germline, CDR1 is LGHDT, CDR2 YNNKEL (reference sequence). The junction had 12 bases not matched to a gene; V was cut back by 9 bases and J by 2 bases. The CDR3 spans 16 residues. The CDR3 spells CASSSTGAGNTGELFF. Here the CDR3 DNA reads TGTGCCAGTTCCTCCACAGGGGCGGGCAACACCGGGGAGCTGTTTTTT.

The gene calls are TRBV6-6 and TRBJ1-2, with D unclear. This CDR3 comprises 13 residues. Deletions cut 7 bases from V and 5 bases from J, with 14 bases between. CDR1 is MNHNY and CDR2 is SVGAGI in the germline V gene (reference sequence). The CDR3 region has the DNA TGTGCCAGCAACGGAGGCAGCGTATATGGCTACACCTTC. Its translation is CASNGGSVYGYTF.

The chain is built from TRBV9 and TRBJ2-3, with 11 bases lining up with TRBD2. Trimming removed 4 bases from V and 3 bases from J; junction bases left unmatched: 4. CDR1 is SGDLS and CDR2 is YYNGEE in the germline V gene. CDR3 length equals 15 residues. The CDR3 nucleotides read TGTGCCAGCAGCCTACTAGCGGGGGCGACAGATACGCAGTATTTT. Amino acid sequence: CASSLLAGATDTQYF.

The J gene is TRBJ1-2, the V gene TRBV4-1, with no clear D. Trimming took 0 bases from V and 4 from J, leaving 9 bases between them. Germline V CDR1 and CDR2: MGHRA, YSYEKL. The length of the CDR3 is 14 residues. This chain's CDR3 is CASSQEAGIYGYTF. CDR3 nucleotide sequence: TGCGCCAGCAGCCAAGAGGCGGGTATCTATGGCTACACCTTC.

This chain connects TRBV14 to TRBJ1-2, with 8 bases lining up with TRBD1. From germline, CDR1 is SGHDN and CDR2 FVKESK. Trimming at V came to 5 bases and at J to 2 bases, leaving 4 bases not matched to a gene. The CDR3 length is 14 residues. The CDR3 DNA sequence: TGTGCCAGCAGCGAACACAGGGGGAACTATGGCTACACCTTC. This sequence encodes CASSEHRGNYGYTF.

The V gene is TRBV7-8, the J gene TRBJ2-3; 7 bases map to TRBD1. V shed 1 base, J shed 7 bases, and the junction held 11 bases outside the gene matches. Germline CDR1 is SGHVS and CDR2 is FQNEAQ. The CDR3 spans 16 residues. The CDR3 region is CASSLGSGRGWNTQYF. CDR3 sequence (DNA): TGTGCCAGCAGCTTAGGCTCGGGCAGGGGGTGGAATACGCAGTATTTT.

V is TRBV9 and J is TRBJ2-1, with 12 bases matching TRBD2. The CDR3 extends over 19 amino acids. The V segment lost 0 bases and the J segment 7 bases; nucleotides outside the gene matches: 14. Germline V gives CDR1 SGDLS, CDR2 YYNGEE. The CDR3: CASSVAIQSSGRAGNEQFF. The CDR3 coding sequence is TGTGCCAGCAGCGTAGCTATACAGTCTAGCGGGAGGGCCGGGAATGAGCAGTTCTTC.

This clone was seen a few times. The chain combines TRBV7-2 with TRBJ1-1; 9 bases are a match to TRBD1. This CDR3 comprises 14 residues. Trimming removed 4 bases from V and 4 bases from J; junction bases left unmatched: 4. The germline CDR1 and CDR2 sequences are SGHTA and FQGNSA. The CDR3 sequence: CASSSGQGTTEAFF. The CDR3 DNA reads as TGTGCCAGCAGCTCCGGACAGGGGACCACTGAAGCTTTCTTT.

The V gene is TRBV9, the J gene TRBJ2-1; TRBD2 matches at 8 bases. The germline CDR1 and CDR2 sequences are SGDLS and YYNGEE. This CDR3 spans 16 amino acids. The ends lost 2 bases at V and 3 bases at J; junction bases unmatched: 7. The CDR3 region is CASSVSRGGYYNEQFF. The DNA for the CDR3 is TGTGCCAGCAGCGTCTCCCGGGGGGGTTACTACAATGAGCAGTTCTTC.

The V call is TRBV30, the J call TRBJ2-7; 8 bases align to TRBD2. The CDR3 has 20 amino acids. Germline CDR1 and CDR2: GTSNPN and SVGIG (reference sequence). V was clipped by 0 bases and J by 0 bases; unmatched bases: 19. DNA for the CDR3: TGTGCCTGGAGTGTACGGAGGCTAGCGGGCGTATTTATGAGCTCCTACGAGCAGTACTTC. This encodes CAWSVRRLAGVFMSSYEQYF.

On this clone: Germline and junction disagree at one end, which may indicate a read error. This chain joins TRBV3-1 (or the pseudogene TRBV3-2) and TRBJ1-1, with a possible D match to TRBD1 (5 bases). Germline values: CDR1 LGHDT, CDR2 YNNKEL (reference sequence). This CDR3 region has 15 residues. The CDR3 protein is CASSFTRGGSAETFF. As DNA, the CDR3 is TGTGCCAGCAGCTTTACCCGGGGGGGAAGCGCTGAAACTTTCTTT.

The chain links TRBV11-3 to TRBJ2-1, with 10 bases matching TRBD2. V lost 4 bases and J lost 6; bases outside the gene matches: 3. The germline gives CDR1 SGHNT, CDR2 YENEEA. CDR3 length equals 14 residues. The CDR3 loop reads CASSWSGRGNEQFF. The CDR3 nucleotides read TGTGCCAGCAGCTGGAGCGGGAGGGGCAATGAGCAGTTCTTC.

The chain couples TRBV24-1 to TRBJ1-2; the D gene is possibly TRBD1 (6 bases). The V gene's germline CDR1 is KGHDR and CDR2 SFDVKD. The CDR3 runs to 17 residues. V lost 1 base, J lost 2 bases, and 16 bases lay in between. CDR3 in amino acids: CATSDFQGLGRNYGYTF. In DNA, the CDR3 is TGTGCCACCAGTGATTTTCAGGGGTTGGGTAGGAACTATGGCTACACCTTC.

This rearrangement joins TRBV6-5 to TRBJ1-4, with 10 bases matching TRBD1. Unmatched junction bases numbered 2, after V lost 0 bases and J lost 7 bases. This CDR3 contains 15 residues. The germline V gene has CDR1 MNHEY and CDR2 SVGAGI. In nucleotides, the CDR3 is TGTGCCAGCAGTTACTCTGGGACAGGGGTTGAAAAACTGTTTTTT. Encoded protein: CASSYSGTGVEKLFF.

The rearrangement uses TRBV5-3 and TRBJ2-7; perhaps TRBD2 as D (6 bases). TRBV5-3 is noted as an ORF with a role that remains uncertain. The germline V and J ends were trimmed by 8 bases and 7 bases, with 22 bases remaining between them. The CDR3 has 14 residues. This CDR3 is CARGGVNPAGEQYF. The CDR3 DNA sequence: TGTGCCAGGGGTGGGGTGAACCCCGCGGGAGAGCAGTACTTC.

The chain recombines TRBV12-3 or TRBV12-4 with TRBJ2-1, with D perhaps matching TRBD2 (6 bases). The V end was cut by 4 bases, the J end by 9 bases, with 13 bases between. The CDR3 is made up of 13 amino acids. CDR3 coding DNA: TGTGCCAGCAGTTCGTCTAGCGCGGGTGAGCAGTTCTTC. Amino acid sequence: CASSSSSAGEQFF.